This T cell receptor (beta chain) was captured by sequencing in a study of technical replicates of blood from several donors. From germline, CDR1 is MGHRA and CDR2 YSYEKL. The CDR3 is made up of 13 amino acids. After removal of 4 bases from V and 10 bases from J, the junction contained 5 bases not matched to a gene. Produced via immunoSEQ multiplex PCR; TCRdb's table is partial and in-frame only. The sample has more than 90,000 clones; 90% to 96% are singletons. This receptor was identified in a human donor in good health. The sample consisted of T cells isolated from PBMCs. V gene TRBV4-1 combines with J gene TRBJ1-1, with 11 bases identical to TRBD1. The CDR3 protein is CASSRPGQGGAFF. CDR3 DNA: TGCGCCAGCAGCCGTCCGGGACAGGGGGGAGCTTTCTTT.